This T cell receptor beta chain comes out of a study of cytomegalovirus exposure and HLA in healthy donors. Study-level information: Within an early data release were about 85 million unique TCRs drawn from HLA-typed donors. Findings and limits, study-wide: Among TCR beta chains, those listed as cytomegalovirus-associated numbered approximately 150.

Concerning this clone: What it binds is not known.

PCR used 60 Vbeta primers and 13 Jbeta primers. TCRdb keeps only in-frame clones here, not all; method: immunoSEQ multiplex PCR. The sample holds about 120,000 clones, 80% seen once. Per germline, CDR1 MNHEY and CDR2 SMNVEV (reference sequence). The J segment lost 8 bases and the V segment lost 5 bases, leaving 17 bases of the junction unmatched. The CDR3 runs 16 residues. The receptor was isolated from a female donor in good health and CMV-seropositive. This chain joins TRBV27 and TRBJ1-2, with 7 bases that match TRBD1. Sequenced input: PBMCs. CDR3 in amino acids: CASSHTTQGGHRGYTF. The CDR3 region has the DNA TGTGCCAGCAGTCATACTACTCAGGGGGGCCATCGAGGCTACACCTTC.